This paragraph reports one T cell receptor (beta chain). Its antigen is not identified. Other DNA sequences of this sample code for an identical CDR3. The data were obtained in a study of T cells in narcolepsy. About the study: Enrolled donors included narcolepsy type 1 or type 2 patients and healthy controls.

TCRdb's table, derived via immunoSEQ multiplex PCR, lists solely in-frame clones and lacks some. This sample has about 30,000 clones, with around 75% found just once. The CDR3 length is 14 residues. Trimming shortened V by 0 bases and J by 3 bases, and 9 bases separated the two germline ends. CDR1 is SGDLS and CDR2 is YYNGEE in the germline V gene. Study-wide findings and caveats: Autoreactive HCRT-specific and TRIB2-specific clonotypes were marked in same-patient CSF-versus-blood CD4+ comparisons.

This TCR was recovered from a human donor with narcolepsy. Input material: CD45RA- memory CD4+ T cells from PBMCs. The chain links TRBV9 to TRBJ2-5; D might be TRBD1 (6 bases). In DNA, the CDR3 is TGTGCCAGCAGCGTAGGTGGGGGCGAAGAGACCCAGTACTTC. This translates into CASSVGGGEETQYF.